This paragraph reports one T cell receptor beta chain. Original methodology: Amplifying reference gene primers gave estimates of nucleated cell counts. This table comes from immunoSEQ multiplex PCR, and its TCRdb copy is limited to in-frame clones, with some not included. D and trimming were read from the DNA, whereas the V and J calls and clone size are those reported in that table. The table has about 64,000 clones, about 88% seen once; the top ten hold approximately 3.9%. The data belong to a study of blood T cell repertoires in COVID-19. Whole-study context: Some COVID-19 samples were acute and others convalescent; all came from the United States, Italy and Spain. PBMCs, B-cell-depleted T cells, or T cells provided the cDNA or gDNA that made up the material.

The germline CDR1 and CDR2 sequences are LNHDA and SQIVND (reference sequence). Deletions cut 5 bases from V and 7 bases from J, with 23 bases between. The length of the CDR3 is 16 residues. The receptor was derived from a man between 65 and 85 years old with acute or convalescent COVID-19. Sequences were obtained from peripheral blood. The V and J genes are TRBV19 and TRBJ1-2, with D possibly TRBD1 on 5 matching bases. The CDR3 nucleotides are TGTGCCAGTAGTGACGAACCTCGACAGTTACTACGTGGCTACACCTTC. Protein product: CASSDEPRQLLRGYTF.